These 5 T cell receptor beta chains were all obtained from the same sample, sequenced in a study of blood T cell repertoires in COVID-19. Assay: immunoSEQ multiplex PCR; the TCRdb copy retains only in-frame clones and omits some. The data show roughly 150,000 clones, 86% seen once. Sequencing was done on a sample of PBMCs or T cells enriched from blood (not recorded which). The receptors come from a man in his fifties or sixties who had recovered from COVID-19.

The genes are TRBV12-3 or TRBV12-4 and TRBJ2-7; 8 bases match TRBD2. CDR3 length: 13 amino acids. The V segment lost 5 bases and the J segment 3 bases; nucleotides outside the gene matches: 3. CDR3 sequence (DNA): TGTGCCAGCAGTAGCGGGAGTGGCTACGAGCAGTACTTC. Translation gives CASSSGSGYEQYF.

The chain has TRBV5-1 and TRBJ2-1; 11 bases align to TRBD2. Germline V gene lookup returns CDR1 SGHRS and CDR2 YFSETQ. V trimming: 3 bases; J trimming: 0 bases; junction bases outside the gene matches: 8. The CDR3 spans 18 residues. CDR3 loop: CASSSLAGGLSSYNEQFF. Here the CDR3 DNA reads TGCGCCAGCAGCTCGTTAGCGGGAGGGCTTAGCTCCTACAATGAGCAGTTCTTC.

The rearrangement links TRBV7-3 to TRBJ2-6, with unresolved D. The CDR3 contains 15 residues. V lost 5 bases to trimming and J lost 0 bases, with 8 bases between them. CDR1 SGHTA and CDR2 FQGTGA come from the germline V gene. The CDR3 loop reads CASSRASSGANVLTF. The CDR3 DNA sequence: TGTGCCAGCAGCCGCGCTAGCTCTGGGGCCAACGTCCTGACTTTC.

CDR3 protein: CASSAAGTGGNEKLFF. The CDR3, as DNA: TGTGCCAGCAGTGCCGCCGGGACAGGGGGAAATGAAAAACTGTTTTTT. The J gene is TRBJ1-4, the V gene TRBV6-2 or TRBV6-3; 11 nucleotides agree with TRBD1. V dropped 5 bases and J dropped 5; count of bases not matched to a gene: 7. Looked up from germline, CDR1 is MNHEY and CDR2 is SVGEGT. There are 16 residues in the CDR3.

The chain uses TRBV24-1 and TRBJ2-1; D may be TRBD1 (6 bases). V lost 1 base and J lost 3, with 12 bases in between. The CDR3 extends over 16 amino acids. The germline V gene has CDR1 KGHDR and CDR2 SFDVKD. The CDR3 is CATSDLGQGSYNEQFF. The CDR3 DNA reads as TGTGCCACCAGTGATTTAGGGCAGGGGAGCTACAATGAGCAGTTCTTC.